This TCR beta chain was sequenced during a study of T-cell reconstitution after alpha-beta-depleted transplantation in children. With regard to this clonotype: What it recognizes is unknown.

Germline loops: CDR1 DFQATT, CDR2 SNEGSKA (reference sequence). CDR3 length: 15 amino acids. V was clipped by 4 bases and J by 5 bases; unmatched bases: 11. Study-wide results and caveats: Surviving thymic progenitors and recipient T cells were the source of high TCRbeta diversity at day 60 in some patients. A year post-transplant, T-cell counts and diversity derived mostly from newly produced T cells.

A library of TCRbeta sequences, prepared with unique molecular identifiers, was generated. A single record per CDR3 protein comes from TCRdb applying MiXCR to the PCR reads. The profile shows about 600,000 distinct CDR3 sequences, 10% to 15% of them singletons. This TCR was sampled from a male patient younger than 18 who had a stem cell transplant for acute myeloid leukemia, so the T cells may come from the graft donor. The material sequenced was PBMCs, mostly from graft donor cells, taken 360 days after TCRalphabeta/CD19-depleted stem cell transplant. The gene calls are TRBV20-1 and TRBJ2-7; TRBD1 matches at 10 bases. The CDR3 DNA follows: TGCAGTGCTACCAAGGACAGGGGGTTTTTTGACGAGCAGTACTTC. It codes for CSATKDRGFFDEQYF.